This is a list of T cell receptor beta chains from one sample in a study of T cell responses to AZD1222 COVID-19 vaccine. The method was immunoSEQ multiplex PCR; TCRdb's version includes in-frame clones alone and lacks a portion of them. The sample shows fewer than 85,000 clones, around nine tenths of them seen only once. Here the sequenced sample was peripheral blood, taken 28 days after the second dose of the MenACWY control vaccine. These receptors all stem from an adult who received the MenACWY meningococcal vaccine as a control. CDR3s include the opening cysteine and the closing phenylalanine or tryptophan. A D gene is named only where the DNA matches it firmly. Only some rows state a clone size, as once, few, many or a class for expanded clones.

-	-	TRBJ1-2	TRBV30	12	CAWSAGGDGYTF	TGTGCCTGGAGTGCCGGGGGAGATGGCTACACCTTC
-	TRBD1	TRBJ1-6	TRBV5-6	16	CASSWGTGTVNSPLHF	TGTGCCAGCAGCTGGGGGACCGGGACAGTAAATTCACCCCTCCACTTT
-	-	TRBJ2-7	TRBV6-5	15	CASSYSSNDGYEQYF	TGTGCCAGCAGTTACTCATCAAACGACGGCTACGAGCAGTACTTC
-	-	TRBJ2-1	TRBV18	15	CASSPPAGWPNEQFF	TGTGCCAGCTCACCACCTGCGGGGTGGCCAAATGAGCAGTTCTTC
-	-	TRBJ2-2	TRBV29-1	13	CSVGPMGTGELFF	TGCAGCGTTGGCCCTATGGGAACCGGGGAGCTGTTTTTT
few	TRBD2	TRBJ2-5	TRBV12-3/TRBV12-4	13	CASGTSGGETQYF	TGTGCCAGCGGGACTAGCGGGGGGGAGACCCAGTACTTC
-	-	TRBJ2-2	TRBV9	16	CASSVMGRPNTGELFF	TGTGCCAGCAGCGTCATGGGAAGGCCGAACACCGGGGAGCTGTTTTTT
-	TRBD1	TRBJ1-1	TRBV7-2	14	CASSFEGANTEAFF	TGTGCCAGCAGCTTTGAGGGGGCGAACACTGAAGCTTTCTTT
-	TRBD1	TRBJ1-1	TRBV10-3	12	CATGTGVSPAFF	TGTGCCACCGGGACAGGGGTAAGTCCGGCTTTCTTT
-	-	TRBJ1-6	TRBV30	12	CAWSRANSPLHF	TGTGCCTGGAGCAGGGCAAATTCACCCCTCCACTTT
-	-	TRBJ1-1	TRBV6-2/TRBV6-3	16	CASSPAGGPGVTEAFF	TGTGCCAGCAGCCCCGCGGGGGGCCCCGGAGTCACTGAAGCTTTCTTT
-	-	TRBJ1-1	TRBV28	14	CASSLYRARTEAFF	TGTGCCAGCAGTTTATACCGGGCCCGCACTGAAGCTTTCTTT
-	-	TRBJ2-2	TRBV5-1	16	CASSLLLEENTGELFF	TGCGCCAGCAGCTTGCTCTTGGAAGAGAACACCGGGGAGCTGTTTTTT
-	-	TRBJ2-4	TRBV5-6	14	CASSPTAAKNIQYF	TGTGCCAGCAGCCCTACAGCGGCCAAAAACATTCAGTACTTC
-	-	TRBJ2-2	TRBV6-5	15	CASSYHYRNTGELFF	TGTGCCAGCAGTTATCATTACAGAAACACCGGGGAGCTGTTTTTT
-	TRBD1	TRBJ2-6	TRBV7-2	16	CASSLTGGAGANVLTF	TGTGCCAGCAGCCTCACAGGGGGCGCTGGGGCCAACGTCCTGACTTTC
-	-	TRBJ1-2	TRBV4-2	14	CASSQDRVGYGYTF	TGTGCCAGCAGCCAAGACAGGGTCGGGTATGGCTACACCTTC
-	-	TRBJ2-5	TRBV11-2	12	CASRGPGETQYF	TGTGCCAGCAGGGGACCAGGGGAGACCCAGTACTTC
-	-	TRBJ2-7	TRBV4-3	15	CASSQDPQDTYEQYF	TGCGCCAGCAGCCAAGATCCCCAGGACACCTACGAGCAATACTTC
-	-	TRBJ2-3	TRBV6-2/TRBV6-3	17	CASSGGRGYIDTDTQYF	TGTGCCAGCAGTGGAGGGCGGGGTTATATAGACACAGATACGCAGTATTTT
-	-	TRBJ2-1	TRBV9	16	CASSVFTGGNFNEQFF	TGTGCCAGCAGCGTATTCACTGGTGGCAACTTTAATGAGCAGTTCTTC
-	-	TRBJ2-1	TRBV6-2/TRBV6-3	13	CASSVRGEGSQVF	TGTGCCAGCAGTGTTCGAGGGGAAGGCTCCCAGGTCTTC
-	-	TRBJ1-1	TRBV6-5	12	CATRGWGTEAFF	TGTGCCACGCGCGGGTGGGGTACTGAAGCTTTCTTT
-	-	TRBJ2-1	TRBV2	16	CASSEAGAGAGNEQFF	TGTGCCAGCAGTGAAGCGGGGGCAGGGGCGGGGAATGAGCAGTTCTTC
-	-	TRBJ2-7	TRBV6-2/TRBV6-3	12	CASSKGGIEQYF	TGTGCCAGCAGCAAGGGAGGAATCGAGCAGTACTTC
-	-	TRBJ2-1	TRBV7-8	12	CATREGGDEQFF	TGTGCCACGCGGGAAGGGGGGGATGAGCAGTTCTTC
-	-	TRBJ2-6	TRBV28	13	CASSLLGANVLTF	TGTGCCAGCAGTTTACTTGGGGCCAACGTCCTGACTTTC
-	-	TRBJ2-1	TRBV5-1	12	CASSYQGDEQFF	TGCGCCAGCAGTTACCAGGGCGATGAGCAGTTCTTC
-	-	TRBJ2-7	TRBV7-2	15	CASSRLVEGLGEQYF	TGTGCCAGCAGCCGTCTGGTAGAGGGGCTAGGCGAGCAGTACTTC
-	TRBD1	TRBJ2-3	TRBV9	12	CASSQGVDTQYF	TGTGCCAGCAGCCAGGGGGTAGATACGCAGTATTTT
-	TRBD1	TRBJ2-7	TRBV10-3	13	CAISGTGSYEQYF	TGTGCCATCAGTGGGACAGGCTCCTACGAGCAGTACTTC
-	-	TRBJ1-1	TRBV30	15	CAWSVNGMPLLAAFF	TGTGCCTGGAGTGTAAATGGAATGCCTCTCCTGGCAGCTTTCTTT
-	TRBD1	TRBJ1-2	TRBV29-1	12	CSVGDRGYGYTF	TGCAGCGTTGGGGACAGGGGATATGGCTACACCTTC
-	-	TRBJ1-5	TRBV30	13	CAWSVRGDQPQHF	TGTGCCTGGAGTGTAAGAGGGGATCAGCCCCAGCATTTT
once	TRBD1	TRBJ2-1	TRBV16	16	CASSQSSGTGGNEQFF	TGTGCCAGCAGCCAATCCTCCGGGACAGGGGGCAATGAGCAGTTCTTC
once	-	TRBJ2-5	TRBV3-1/TRBV3-2	14	CASSPSGAPETQYF	TGTGCCAGCAGCCCGTCAGGCGCTCCAGAGACCCAGTACTTC
-	-	TRBJ2-1	TRBV30	13	CAWAPDSYNEQFF	TGTGCCTGGGCGCCCGACTCCTACAATGAGCAGTTCTTC
-	-	TRBJ1-2	TRBV29-1	14	CSVPQSRVDYGYTF	TGCAGCGTTCCACAAAGCAGAGTCGACTATGGCTACACCTTC
-	-	TRBJ1-2	TRBV5-5	15	CASSLVYGGGRGYTF	TGTGCCAGCAGCTTGGTATATGGGGGTGGACGGGGCTACACCTTC
-	-	TRBJ2-3	TRBV7-2	14	CASSPGTPTDTQYF	TGTGCCAGCAGCCCGGGGACACCCACAGATACGCAGTATTTT
-	TRBD1	TRBJ1-1	TRBV24-1	18	CATSDRPGDSALGTEAFF	TGTGCCACCAGTGATCGCCCGGGGGACAGCGCCTTGGGGACTGAAGCTTTCTTT
-	-	TRBJ1-1	TRBV6-5	14	CASSPPGRNTEAFF	TGTGCCAGCAGCCCCCCGGGGAGAAACACTGAAGCTTTCTTT
-	TRBD2	TRBJ2-7	TRBV27	14	CATRLAGLSYEQYF	TGTGCCACCAGACTAGCGGGCCTCTCCTACGAGCAGTACTTC
-	-	TRBJ2-3	TRBV20-1	16	CSASHLMQGRTDTQYF	TGCAGTGCTAGTCACCTTATGCAGGGGCGGACAGATACGCAGTATTTT
-	TRBD1	TRBJ1-5	TRBV29-1	12	CSVVPPQGAQHF	TGCAGCGTTGTCCCCCCCCAGGGGGCCCAGCATTTT